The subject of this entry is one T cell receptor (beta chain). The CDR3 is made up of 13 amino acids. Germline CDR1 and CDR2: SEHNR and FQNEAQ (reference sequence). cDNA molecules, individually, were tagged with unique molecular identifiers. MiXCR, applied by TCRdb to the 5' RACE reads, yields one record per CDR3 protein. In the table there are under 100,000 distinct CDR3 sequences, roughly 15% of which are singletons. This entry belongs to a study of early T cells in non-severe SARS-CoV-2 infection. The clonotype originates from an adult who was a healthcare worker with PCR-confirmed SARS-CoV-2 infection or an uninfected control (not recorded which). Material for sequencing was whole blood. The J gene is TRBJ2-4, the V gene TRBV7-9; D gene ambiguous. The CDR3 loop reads CAGDSPTKNIQYF. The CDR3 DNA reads TGTGCGGGTGACTCCCCAACCAAAAACATTCAGTACTTC.